This T cell receptor beta chain was captured in a study of stem cell transplantation in POMP-related autoinflammatory disease. At the level of the study: Defective thymoproteasomes were hypothesized to impair CD8+ T-cell positive selection. General observations from the study: A trend toward lower repertoire diversity and greater clonality appeared in every analyzed T-cell subset of PRAID patients.

The method was immunoSEQ multiplex PCR; TCRdb's version includes in-frame clones alone and lacks a portion of them. The repertoire has some 26,000 clones, approximately 78% of them found once; the top ten carry less than 3%. Prominent immunodeficiency with autoinflammation defined PRAID. The V gene lost 6 bases and the J gene lost 4 bases, with 19 bases spanning the gap. This CDR3 has 16 residues. The germline CDR1 and CDR2 sequences are MDHEN and SYDVKM. As to this clone: The antigen is unknown.

The material sequenced was CD4+ T cells from PBMCs, taken before stem cell transplantation. The clonotype was recovered from a human donor with POMP-related autoinflammation and immune dysregulation (PRAID). This rearrangement joins TRBV28 to TRBJ2-1; D gene ambiguous. The CDR3 here is CASRPKYSTSYNEQFF. The CDR3 DNA follows: TGTGCCAGCAGGCCAAAATACAGCACTTCATACAATGAGCAGTTCTTC.